This entry features one T cell receptor (beta chain) sequence. This clonotype was seen at least ten times. Its target antigen remains unknown. The record has no base qualities; no much larger clone is one base away. Moderately to severely active disease, a Clinical Activity Score of at least 3, a NOSPECS grade of at least 4, and a duration under 3 months were present in ophthalmopathy patients. Patients with uncontrolled infections, other autoimmune diseases, pregnancy or lactation were excluded. Diagnoses were based on clinical symptoms, serum thyroxine and TRAb, thyroid ultrasound and orbital computed tomography. PBMCs were separated from roughly 10 ml of fresh peripheral blood using Ficoll-Paque density gradient centrifugation. Trizol reagent was used to extract total RNA, and RNA quality was then checked on an Agilent 2100 Bioanalyzer. The sample comes from a study of T cells in Graves' hyperthyroidism and ophthalmopathy (dated by TCRdb to about 2019). A note on the overall study: Peripheral blood was collected at initial diagnosis, before any treatment. The roughly 100 discovery patients were randomly divided into training and test sets at a 7:3 ratio. Thyroid tissue and blood T-cell repertoires from several Graves' hyperthyroidism patients were also compared in the study. Prospective prediction of ophthalmopathy was tested in an independent validation cohort of fewer than 20 hyperthyroidism patients and 15 to 17 patients who later progressed to ophthalmopathy. The paper reports TCR Vbeta CDR3 sequencing of over 130 peripheral blood samples: 40 or so ophthalmopathy, under 80 hyperthyroidism and around 17 progressor patients. To identify TCR V-J signatures that set the groups apart, the researchers used a discovery cohort of 100 patients, made up of roughly 45 with Graves' ophthalmopathy and some 56 with stable Graves' hyperthyroidism. Following sampling, methimazole starting at 30 mg daily was given to hyperthyroidism patients, and high-dose intravenous methylprednisolone was given to ophthalmopathy patients. Points the paper makes about the study in general: A model built on a 13 V-J signature distinguished ophthalmopathy from stable hyperthyroidism, reaching 85% to 90% sensitivity and around 81% specificity in cross-validation and 80%/75% in testing. Blood samples also contained most of the expanded thyroid clonotypes (frequency above 0.001), which suggests that blood repertoires may reflect thyroid immune responses. In validation, the model predicted progression to ophthalmopathy with roughly 70% sensitivity and about 73% specificity, a median of 6.5 months before onset. No statistical method was used to fix the sample size in advance, and group allocation was not hidden from the investigators.

The TCR beta CDR3 regions were amplified from RNA transcripts. The first round of RT-PCR for the TCR CDR3 was performed with the HTBI primer set and the Qiagen OneStep RT-PCR kit. Libraries were constructed in a second round of multiplex PCR, after which size selection and purification were performed. The libraries were sequenced on an Illumina HiSeq2000 using paired-end 100 bp reads. The study's own analysis went as follows. Raw data were processed with SOAPnuke, discarding reads with adapters, uncalled bases, mean Phred below 15, or no exact constant-primer or identifier match. High-quality paired reads were merged with COPE v1.2.5, and unique nucleotide sequences were defined as clonotypes. MiTCR v1.1 was used to align clonotypes to the IMGT TRBV, TRBD and TRBJ reference segments. Only V-J combinations with frequency above 0.0001, covering about 99% of repertoires, were analysed. A TCS score was defined as the ratio of F50 (clonal expansion) to E x V (chaos), with BLOSUM62-based TCRdist applied between CDR3 peptides within each V-J. Welch's t-statistics and random forest reduced some 510 V-J features to roughly 13, which were used in a naive Bayes classifier (R e1071). TCRdb reprocessed the public reads (quality trimming at Q25 with fastp, clone calling with MiXCR) and kept in-frame beta chains. All rows with the same CDR3 protein become a single entry with the most common DNA and genes. The V and J calls here are based on TCRdb, not the publication. The sample data list 450,000 to 650,000 distinct CDR3 sequences, and 14% of these were observed just once. The ten largest clonotypes hold 7.1% of the sample.

Specimen: blood. The clonotype originates from a woman under 30 with Graves' ophthalmopathy.

CDR3 sequence: CAWSPQGNGNQPQHF. The sequence in DNA is TGTGCCTGGAGTCCACAGGGCAACGGCAATCAGCCCCAGCATTTT. The rearranged chain carries TRBV30 and TRBJ1-5, with a weak D call of TRBD1 (6 bases match). The germline V gene (reference sequence) sets CDR1 to GTSNPN and CDR2 to SVGIG. Trimming costs V 2 bases and J 2 bases, and their ends lie 13 bases apart. The CDR3 numbers 15 residues from cysteine through phenylalanine. Of the read, only the CDR3 DNA is kept; its 45 bases are in frame from base 1.